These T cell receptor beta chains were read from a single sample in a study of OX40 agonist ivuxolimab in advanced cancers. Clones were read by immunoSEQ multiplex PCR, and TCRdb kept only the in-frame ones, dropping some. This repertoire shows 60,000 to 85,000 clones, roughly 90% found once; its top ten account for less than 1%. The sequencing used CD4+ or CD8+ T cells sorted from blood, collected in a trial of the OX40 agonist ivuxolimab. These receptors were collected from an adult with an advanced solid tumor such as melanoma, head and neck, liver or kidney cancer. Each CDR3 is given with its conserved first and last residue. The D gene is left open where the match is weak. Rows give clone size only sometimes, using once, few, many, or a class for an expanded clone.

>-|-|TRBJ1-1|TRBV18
TGTGCCAGCTCACCAGGGATTTCGGGCACTGAAGCTTTCTTT
CASSPGISGTEAFF
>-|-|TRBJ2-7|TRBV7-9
TGTGCCAGCAGCATACGGGGCTACGAGCAGTACTTC
CASSIRGYEQYF
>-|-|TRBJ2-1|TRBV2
TGTGCCAGCAGTAGGGAGTCCTCCTACAATGAGCAGTTCTTC
CASSRESSYNEQFF
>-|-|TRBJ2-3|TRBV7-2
TGTGCCAGCAGCTTAGCAACCCGAATGGATACGCAGTATTTT
CASSLATRMDTQYF
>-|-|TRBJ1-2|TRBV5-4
TGTGCCAGCAGCTTGGATGGGAGGTATGGCTACACCTTC
CASSLDGRYGYTF
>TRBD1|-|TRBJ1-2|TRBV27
TGTGCCAGCAGTTTAACGGACAGGGCGGTCTATGGCTACACCTTC
CASSLTDRAVYGYTF
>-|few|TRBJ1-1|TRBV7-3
TGTGCCAGCAGCTACAAGGAGGGCACTGAAGCTTTCTTT
CASSYKEGTEAFF
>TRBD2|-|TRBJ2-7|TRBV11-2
TGTGCCAGCAGCCGACTAGCGGGGGAGACGCAAGAGCAGTACTTC
CASSRLAGETQEQYF
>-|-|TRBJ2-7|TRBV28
TGTGCCAGCAGTTTGGGACGCGAGCAGTACTTC
CASSLGREQYF
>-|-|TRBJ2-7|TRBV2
TGTGCCAGCAGGGAAAGGACAGTTGGGGGTACGGGGTTC
CASRERTVGGTGF
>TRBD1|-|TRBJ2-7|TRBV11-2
TGTGCCAGCAGAACCATTCTCGGGACAGGGGTGTTCGAGCAGTACTTC
CASRTILGTGVFEQYF
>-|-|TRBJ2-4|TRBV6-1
TGTGCCAGCAGAATGACCACAGCCAAAAACATTCAGTACTTC
CASRMTTAKNIQYF
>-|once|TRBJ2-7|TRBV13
TGTGCCAGCAGCGCCGGGACCTGGGGAATCAACGAGCAGTACTTC
CASSAGTWGINEQYF
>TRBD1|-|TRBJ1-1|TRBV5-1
TGCGCCACCCGACAGGGCCCCATGAACACTGAAGCTTTCTTT
CATRQGPMNTEAFF
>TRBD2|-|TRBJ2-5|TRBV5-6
TGTGCCAGCAGCTCTGACTGGGGGGGAGTAAGAGAGACCCAGTACTTC
CASSSDWGGVRETQYF
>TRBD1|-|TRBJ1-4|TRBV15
TGTGCCACCAGCCTGACAGGGGGCCTAACTAATGAAAAACTGTTTTTT
CATSLTGGLTNEKLFF
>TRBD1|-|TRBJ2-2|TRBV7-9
TGTGCCAGCAGCCGGCCCGGGACAGGAACCGGGGAGCTGTTTTTT
CASSRPGTGTGELFF
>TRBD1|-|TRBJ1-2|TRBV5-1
TGCGCCAGCAGCCCCTGGACAGGGGCGGGCTATGGCTACACCTTC
CASSPWTGAGYGYTF
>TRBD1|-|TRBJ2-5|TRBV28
TGTGCCAGCAGTTTCCTACAGGGGGTCAAGGAGACCCAGTACTTC
CASSFLQGVKETQYF
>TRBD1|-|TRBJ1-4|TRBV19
TGTGCCAGTAGTAAGTCCCGGGACAGGGGGCCGTATGAAAAACTGTTTTTT
CASSKSRDRGPYEKLFF
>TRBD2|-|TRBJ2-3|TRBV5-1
TGCGCCAGCAGCTTTTATAGCGGGAGCACAGATACGCAGTATTTT
CASSFYSGSTDTQYF
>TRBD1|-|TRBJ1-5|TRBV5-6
TGTGCCAGCAGCTTGCGCCGGGACAGGCGATACCAGCCCCAGCATTTT
CASSLRRDRRYQPQHF
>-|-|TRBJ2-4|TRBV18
TGTGCCAGCTCACCCTCCCCCCTGAGGGGTTCGGCAGCCAAAAACATTCAGTACTTC
CASSPSPLRGSAAKNIQYF
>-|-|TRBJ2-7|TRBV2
TGTGCCAGCACTGGGACCGCTACCGGCTACGAGCAGTACTTC
CASTGTATGYEQYF
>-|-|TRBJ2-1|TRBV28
TGTGCCAGCAGTTTAGCGGGAACCTCCTACAATGAGCAGTTCTTC
CASSLAGTSYNEQFF
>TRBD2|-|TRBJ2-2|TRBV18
TGTGCCAGCTCACCGCCGGTCAGCGGCGGGAGGGCGAACACCGGGGAGCTGTTTTTT
CASSPPVSGGRANTGELFF
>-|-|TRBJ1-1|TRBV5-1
TGCGCCAGCAGCCCATTACAGGGAATTTTTGGAGCTTTCTTT
CASSPLQGIFGAFF
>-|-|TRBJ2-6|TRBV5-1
TGCGCCAGCAGCCAGCAGGGGAACGCTGGGGCCAACGTCCTGACTTTC
CASSQQGNAGANVLTF
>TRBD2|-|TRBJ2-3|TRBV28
TGTGCCAGCAGCCCTGGCGGGAGGGGACATACGCAGTATTTT
CASSPGGRGHTQYF
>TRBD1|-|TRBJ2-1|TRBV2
TGTGCCAGCAGTCCGGGACAGGGGGCAACTAGCGGCCCGCAACTGAGCTCCTACAATGAGCAGTTCTTC
CASSPGQGATSGPQLSSYNEQFF
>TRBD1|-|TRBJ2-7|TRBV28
TGTGCCAGCAGTTCCGGGACAGGGTCCTACGAGCAGTACTTC
CASSSGTGSYEQYF
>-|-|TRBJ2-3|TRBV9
TGTGCCAGCAGCGTAGCAGGCGGGAGCACAGATACGCAGTATTTT
CASSVAGGSTDTQYF
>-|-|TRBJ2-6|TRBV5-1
TGCGCCAGCAGCCGCGAAACTGGGGCCAACGTCCTGACTTTC
CASSRETGANVLTF
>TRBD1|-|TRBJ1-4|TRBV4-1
TGCGCCAGCAGCCAGCAGGGGGAACGGGGTGAAAAACTGTTTTTT
CASSQQGERGEKLFF
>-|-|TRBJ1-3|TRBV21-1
TGTGCCAGCAGCAAACGGGGCCAGAAGCACATATATTTT
CASSKRGQKHIYF